This is a list of T cell receptor beta chains from one sample in a study of blood T cell repertoires in COVID-19. Only in-frame clones appear in the TCRdb table, and some are missing; sequencing was by immunoSEQ multiplex PCR. The table lists some 350,000 clones, around 90% of them singletons, with around 7% in the top ten. The sequencing input was peripheral blood. These receptors were taken from a man between 18 and 35 years old with active or convalescent COVID-19. Each CDR3 is given with its conserved first and last residue. D genes are given only for firm matches. Clone size appears in some rows only: once, few, many, or a class for an expanded clone.

>TRBJ1-1|NA|NA|TRBV28
TGTGCCAGCAGTTCAGGGAGTCCGGGGAGGGCTGAAGCTTTCTTT
CASSSGSPGRAEAFF
>TRBJ1-6|NA|NA|TRBV3-1/TRBV3-2
TGTGCCAGCAGCCAAGCAATCGGGTCACCCCTCCACTTT
CASSQAIGSPLHF
>TRBJ2-7|NA|NA|TRBV3-1/TRBV3-2
TGTGCCAGCAGCCTCAGGGGATCCTACGAGCAGTACTTC
CASSLRGSYEQYF
>TRBJ1-2|NA|NA|TRBV24-1
TGTGCCACCAGTGACAGGGGAGAAAACTATGGCTACACCTTC
CATSDRGENYGYTF
>TRBJ2-7|NA|NA|TRBV28
TGTGCCAGCAGGACCCCGGGTTCCAACCTCGAGCAGTACTTC
CASRTPGSNLEQYF
>TRBJ1-1|once|NA|TRBV5-1
TGCGCCAGCAGCTTGGAAGGGGCGCGTTATCTTCCTTTCTTT
CASSLEGARYLPFF
>TRBJ1-5|NA|NA|TRBV4-3
TGCGCCAGCAGCCAAGGCCCGGGTACTCAGCCCCAGCATTTT
CASSQGPGTQPQHF
>TRBJ2-1|NA|NA|TRBV27
TGTGCCAGCAGTTTCCTCGGTGGCAATGAGCAGTTCTTC
CASSFLGGNEQFF
>TRBJ2-7|NA|NA|TRBV4-3
TGCGCCAGCAGCCAAGACCTCAGCGGCAGCTCCTACGAGCAGTACTTC
CASSQDLSGSSYEQYF
>TRBJ1-1|NA|TRBD1|TRBV4-3
TGCGCCAGCAGCTCACGGACAGGGACCGGCACTGAAGCTTTCTTT
CASSSRTGTGTEAFF
>TRBJ2-7|NA|TRBD2|TRBV3-1/TRBV3-2
TGTGCCAGCAGCCAAGCGGGAGGGTTCTACGAGCAGTACTTC
CASSQAGGFYEQYF
>TRBJ2-6|once|NA|TRBV19
TGTGCCAGTCGCACCGCAGGTGCTGGGGCCAACGTGCTGACTTTC
CASRTAGAGANVLTF
>TRBJ1-5|NA|NA|TRBV9
TGTGCCAGCAGCGTAGGCGAAAACAATCAGCCCCAGCATTTT
CASSVGENNQPQHF
>TRBJ2-2|NA|NA|TRBV7-6
TGTGCCAGCAGCTTAGTTCCTTTGACAGCGAACACCGGGGAGCTGTTTTTT
CASSLVPLTANTGELFF
>TRBJ2-7|NA|NA|TRBV7-2
TGTGCCAGCACCTCTAATAGTGGTAGATCCTACGAGCAGTACTTC
CASTSNSGRSYEQYF
>TRBJ1-6|NA|TRBD1|TRBV7-8
TGTGCCAGCATCCCGAACCGGGGACAGGGGAATTCACCCCTCCACTTT
CASIPNRGQGNSPLHF
>TRBJ1-3|NA|NA|TRBV19
TGTGCCAGTAGTATGGGGCTCGGGAGAATCGGAAACACCATATATTTT
CASSMGLGRIGNTIYF
>TRBJ1-1|NA|NA|TRBV25-1
TGTGCCAGCAGTGACCCTACGAACACTGAAGCTTTCTTT
CASSDPTNTEAFF
>TRBJ1-2|NA|NA|TRBV18
TGTGCCAGCTCACCCTATAACAGAGACGTCCTCTATGGCTACACCTTC
CASSPYNRDVLYGYTF
>TRBJ1-2|NA|NA|TRBV7-9
TGTGCCAGCAGCGAAGGAGGGCTCTCCGAGGGATACTATGGCTACACCTTC
CASSEGGLSEGYYGYTF
>TRBJ2-7|NA|TRBD2|TRBV6-5
TGTGCCAGCAGTTCGGCCGGGACTAGCGACAACGAGCAGTACTTC
CASSSAGTSDNEQYF
>TRBJ2-1|NA|TRBD2|TRBV7-3
TGTGCCAGCAGCCTCCAACTAGCGGGCCACAATGAGCAGTTCTTC
CASSLQLAGHNEQFF
>TRBJ1-6|NA|NA|TRBV10-3
TGTGCCATCAGCAGAATACAGGGTGGTAATTCACCCCTCCACTTT
CAISRIQGGNSPLHF
>TRBJ2-3|NA|NA|TRBV27
TGTGCCAGCAGTTTCCTTGCGATAGCAGATACGCAGTATTTT
CASSFLAIADTQYF
>TRBJ1-4|NA|NA|TRBV7-2
TGTGCCAGCAGCTCGTCCGGACGAGGGCGCGGTGAAAAACTGTTTTTT
CASSSSGRGRGEKLFF
>TRBJ1-1|NA|NA|TRBV21-1
TGTGCCAGCACAGCTCATCCGGGGGAGGACATGAACACTGAAGCTTTCTTT
CASTAHPGEDMNTEAFF
>TRBJ2-1|NA|NA|TRBV14
TGTGCCAGCAGCGAAACGGGGGACCACTCCTACAATGAGCAGTTCTTC
CASSETGDHSYNEQFF